These T cell receptor beta chains were read from a single sample in a study of Graves' ophthalmopathy and Graves' hyperthyroidism. MiXCR was run by TCRdb on the multiplex PCR reads, yielding one entry per CDR3 protein. The sample holds over 650,000 distinct CDR3 sequences; roughly two fifths are singletons and the top ten take 3.3%. Specimen: peripheral blood. All receptors derive from an adult man with Graves' ophthalmopathy. Both conserved end residues are part of each CDR3. The order of the fields is V gene, D gene, J gene, clone size, CDR3 protein, CDR3 DNA. A D gene is named only where the DNA matches it firmly. Not every row has a clone size; where given, it reads once, few, many or a size class.

>TRBV10-2|NA|TRBJ1-6|NA
CAIKAEDSNNSPLHF
TGTGCCATCAAAGCGGAGGACAGCAACAATTCACCCCTCCACTTT
>TRBV5-6|TRBD1|TRBJ1-3|many
CASSSTGSGGNTIYF
TGTGCCAGCAGCTCGACAGGGAGTGGTGGAAACACCATATATTTT
>TRBV20-1|NA|TRBJ2-5|few
CSAREGTPRETQYF
TGCAGTGCTAGAGAGGGGACACCGCGGGAGACCCAGTACTTC
>TRBV25-1|NA|TRBJ1-2|NA
CASQGPYYGYTF
TGTGCCAGCCAAGGACCATACTATGGCTACACCTTC
>TRBV29-1|NA|TRBJ1-4|NA
CSSSGQTNEKLFF
NA
>TRBV5-6|TRBD1|TRBJ2-5|few
CAWSVGTGVQETQYF
TGTGCCTGGAGCGTCGGGACAGGGGTCCAAGAGACCCAGTACTTC
>TRBV12-3/TRBV12-4|NA|TRBJ2-7|NA
CASTPGKTYEQYF
TGTGCCAGCACCCCCGGGAAAACCTACGAGCAGTACTTC
>TRBV19|TRBD1|TRBJ2-2|NA
CASSISGTGDWELFF
TGTGCCAGTAGTATCAGCGGGACAGGGGATTGGGAGCTGTTTTTT
>TRBV2|NA|TRBJ1-5|few
CASSRFFNQPQHF
TGTGCCAGCAGCCGCTTCTTCAATCAGCCCCAGCATTTT
>TRBV19|TRBD1|TRBJ1-2|many
CARNIGGPCYGYTF
TGTGCCAGGAACATAGGGGGCCCCTGCTATGGCTACACCTTC
>TRBV2|NA|TRBJ1-2|many
CASSEALPRGGYTF
TGTGCCAGCAGTGAAGCGCTTCCGAGGGGTGGCTACACCTTC
>TRBV7-2|TRBD1|TRBJ1-1|once
CASTPDRGAEAFF
TGTGCCAGCACCCCCGACAGGGGCGCTGAAGCTTTCTTT
>TRBV12-3/TRBV12-4|TRBD1|TRBJ2-7|NA
CASSLGTGFVYEQYF
TGTGCCAGCAGTTTAGGGACAGGGTTTGTCTACGAGCAGTACTTC
>TRBV4-2|NA|TRBJ1-5|many
CASSQGSGFQPQHF
TGTGCCAGCAGTCAAGGGAGTGGTTTCCAGCCCCAGCATTTT
>TRBV29-1|TRBD1|TRBJ1-2|NA
CSVDSGTGPSAPGYTF
TGCAGCGTTGATTCCGGGACAGGTCCTTCCGCTCCTGGCTACACCTTC
>TRBV14|NA|TRBJ1-6|NA
CASSQEGILDSTYNSPLHF
TGTGCCAGCAGCCAAGAAGGTATATTGGACAGCACTTATAATTCACCCCTCCACTTT
>TRBV29-1|NA|TRBJ1-1|many
CSVEPTNTEAFF
TGCAGCGTTGAGCCGACGAACACTGAAGCTTTCTTT
>TRBV25-1|TRBD1|TRBJ1-2|NA
CASSGDRDFYGYTF
TGTGCCAGCAGTGGGGACAGGGATTTCTATGGCTACACCTTC
>TRBV19|NA|TRBJ2-5|NA
CASRGLDRQETQYF
TGTGCCAGTAGAGGTCTGGACCGGCAAGAGACCCAGTACTTC
>TRBV5-1|TRBD2|TRBJ2-7|NA
CASSKDSSGQYF
TGCGCCAGCAGCAAGGACTCTAGCGGGCAGTACTTC